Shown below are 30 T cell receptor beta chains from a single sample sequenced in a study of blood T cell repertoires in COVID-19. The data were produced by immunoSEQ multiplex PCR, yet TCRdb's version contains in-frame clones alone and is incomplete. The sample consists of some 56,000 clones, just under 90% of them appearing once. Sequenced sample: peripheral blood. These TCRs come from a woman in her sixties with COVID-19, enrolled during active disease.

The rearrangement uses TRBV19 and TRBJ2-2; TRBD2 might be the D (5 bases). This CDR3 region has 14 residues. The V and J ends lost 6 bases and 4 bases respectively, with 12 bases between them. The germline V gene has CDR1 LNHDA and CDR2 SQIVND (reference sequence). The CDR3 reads CASRRLSGTGELFF. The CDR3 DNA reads TGTGCCAGTAGGCGGTTGAGCGGCACCGGGGAGCTGTTTTTT.

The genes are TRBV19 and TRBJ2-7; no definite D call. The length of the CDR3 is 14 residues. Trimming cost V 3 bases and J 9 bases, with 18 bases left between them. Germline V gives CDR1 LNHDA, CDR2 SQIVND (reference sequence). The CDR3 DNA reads TGTGCCAGTAGTATCGCCCTGGGCGAAGTTGGGCAGTACTTC. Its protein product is CASSIALGEVGQYF.

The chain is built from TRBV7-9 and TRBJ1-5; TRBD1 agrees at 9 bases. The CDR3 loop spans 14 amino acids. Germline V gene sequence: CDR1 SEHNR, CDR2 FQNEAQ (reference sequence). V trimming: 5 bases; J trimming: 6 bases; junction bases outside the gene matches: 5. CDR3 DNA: TGTGCCAGCAGCCCGACAGGGGGTGGTCAGCCCCAGCATTTT. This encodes CASSPTGGGQPQHF. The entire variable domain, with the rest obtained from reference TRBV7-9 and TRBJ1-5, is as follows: DTGVSQNPRHKITKRGQNVTFRCDPISEHNRLYWYRQTLGQGPEFLTYFQNEAQLEKSRLLSDRFSAERPKGSFSTLEIQRTEQGDSAMYLCASSPTGGGQPQHFGDGTRLSIL.

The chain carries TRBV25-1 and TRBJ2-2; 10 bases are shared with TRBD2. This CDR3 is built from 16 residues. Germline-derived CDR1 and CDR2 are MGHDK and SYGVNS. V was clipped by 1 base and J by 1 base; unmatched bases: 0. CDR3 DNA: TGTGCCAGCAGTGAATGGACTAGCGGGAACACCGGGGAGCTGTTTTTT. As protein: CASSEWTSGNTGELFF.

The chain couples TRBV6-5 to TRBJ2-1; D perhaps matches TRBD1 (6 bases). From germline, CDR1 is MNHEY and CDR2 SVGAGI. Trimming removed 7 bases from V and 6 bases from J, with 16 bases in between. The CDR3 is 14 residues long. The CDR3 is CASKGHRNSNEQFF. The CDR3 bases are TGTGCCAGCAAGGGACACCGAAATAGCAATGAGCAGTTCTTC.

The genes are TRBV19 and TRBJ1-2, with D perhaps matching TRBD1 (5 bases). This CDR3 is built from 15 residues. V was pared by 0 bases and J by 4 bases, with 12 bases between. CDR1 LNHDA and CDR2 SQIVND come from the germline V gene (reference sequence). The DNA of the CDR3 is TGTGCCAGTAGTATAGATGGAGGGGTGCGCTATGGCTACACCTTC. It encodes CASSIDGGVRYGYTF.

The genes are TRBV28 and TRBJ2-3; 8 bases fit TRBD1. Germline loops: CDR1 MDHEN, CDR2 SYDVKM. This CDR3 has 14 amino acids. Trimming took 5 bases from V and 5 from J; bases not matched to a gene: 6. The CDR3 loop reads CASSQTGAGDTQYF. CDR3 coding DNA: TGTGCCAGCAGTCAGACAGGGGCGGGAGATACGCAGTATTTT.

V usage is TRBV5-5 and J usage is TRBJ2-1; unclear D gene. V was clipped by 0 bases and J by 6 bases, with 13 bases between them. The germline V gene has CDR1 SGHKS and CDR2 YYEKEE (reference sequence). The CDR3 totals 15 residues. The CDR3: CASSLGSSRLNEQFF. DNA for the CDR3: TGTGCCAGCAGCTTGGGTAGTAGCAGACTCAATGAGCAGTTCTTC.

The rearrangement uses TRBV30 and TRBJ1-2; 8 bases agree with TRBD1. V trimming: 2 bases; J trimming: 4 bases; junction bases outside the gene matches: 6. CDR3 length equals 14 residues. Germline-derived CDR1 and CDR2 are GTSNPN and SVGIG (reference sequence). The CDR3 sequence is CAWSFPDRGYGYTF. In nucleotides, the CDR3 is TGTGCCTGGAGTTTTCCTGACAGGGGCTATGGCTACACCTTC. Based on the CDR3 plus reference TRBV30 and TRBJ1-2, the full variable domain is SQTIHQWPATLVQPVGSPLSLECTVEGTSNPNLYWYRQAAGRGLQLLFYSVGIGQISSEVPQNLSASRPQDRQFILSSKKLLLSDSGFYLCAWSFPDRGYGYTFGSGTRLTVV.

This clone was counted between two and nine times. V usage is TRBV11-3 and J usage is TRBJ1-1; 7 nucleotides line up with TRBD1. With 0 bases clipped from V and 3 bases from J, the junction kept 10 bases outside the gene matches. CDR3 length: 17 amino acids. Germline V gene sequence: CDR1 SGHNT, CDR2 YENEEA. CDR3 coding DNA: TGTGCCAGCAGCTTAGAAGGGGGCCTTGGATGGGACACTGAAGCTTTCTTT. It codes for CASSLEGGLGWDTEAFF.

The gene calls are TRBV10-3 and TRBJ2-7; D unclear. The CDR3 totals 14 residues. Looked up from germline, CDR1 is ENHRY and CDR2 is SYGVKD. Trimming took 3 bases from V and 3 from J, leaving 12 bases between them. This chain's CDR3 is CAISDVPDNYEQYF. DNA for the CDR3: TGTGCCATCAGTGATGTCCCAGATAACTACGAGCAGTACTTC.

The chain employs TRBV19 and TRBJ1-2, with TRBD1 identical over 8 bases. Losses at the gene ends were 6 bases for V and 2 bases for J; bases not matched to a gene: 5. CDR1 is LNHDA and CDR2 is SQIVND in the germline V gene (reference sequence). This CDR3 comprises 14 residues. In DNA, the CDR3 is TGTGCCAGTAGACTACAGGGGGAGAACTATGGCTACACCTTC. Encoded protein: CASRLQGENYGYTF.

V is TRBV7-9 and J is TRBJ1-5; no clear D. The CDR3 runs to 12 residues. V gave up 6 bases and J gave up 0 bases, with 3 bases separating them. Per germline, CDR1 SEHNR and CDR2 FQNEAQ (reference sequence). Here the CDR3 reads CASSYSNQPQHF. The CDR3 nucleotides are TGTGCCAGCAGTTATAGCAATCAGCCCCAGCATTTT.

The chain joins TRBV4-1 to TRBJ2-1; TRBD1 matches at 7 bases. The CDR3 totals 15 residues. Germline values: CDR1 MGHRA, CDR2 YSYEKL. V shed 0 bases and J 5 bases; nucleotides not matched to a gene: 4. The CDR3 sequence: CASSQEQGLHNEQFF. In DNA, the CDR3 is TGCGCCAGCAGCCAAGAACAGGGGCTCCACAATGAGCAGTTCTTC.

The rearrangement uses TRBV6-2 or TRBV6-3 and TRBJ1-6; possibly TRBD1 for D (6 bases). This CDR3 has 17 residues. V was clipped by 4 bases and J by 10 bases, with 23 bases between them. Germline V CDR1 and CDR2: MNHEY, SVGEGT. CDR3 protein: CASSSISRDTLGSPLHF. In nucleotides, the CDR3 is TGTGCCAGCAGTTCGATCTCCCGGGACACCCTGGGGTCACCCCTCCACTTT.

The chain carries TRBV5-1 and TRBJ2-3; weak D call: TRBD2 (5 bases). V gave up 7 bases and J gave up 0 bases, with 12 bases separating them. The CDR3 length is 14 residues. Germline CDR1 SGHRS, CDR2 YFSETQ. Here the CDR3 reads CASARVSSTDTQYF. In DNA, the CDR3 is TGCGCCAGCGCGAGGGTCTCGAGCACAGATACGCAGTATTTT.

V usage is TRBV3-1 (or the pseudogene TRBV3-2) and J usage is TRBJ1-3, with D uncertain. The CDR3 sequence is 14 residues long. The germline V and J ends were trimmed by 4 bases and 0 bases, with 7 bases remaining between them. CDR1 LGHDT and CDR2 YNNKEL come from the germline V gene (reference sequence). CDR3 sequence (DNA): TGTGCCAGCAGCCCGGCGGTCTCTGGAAACACCATATATTTT. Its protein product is CASSPAVSGNTIYF.

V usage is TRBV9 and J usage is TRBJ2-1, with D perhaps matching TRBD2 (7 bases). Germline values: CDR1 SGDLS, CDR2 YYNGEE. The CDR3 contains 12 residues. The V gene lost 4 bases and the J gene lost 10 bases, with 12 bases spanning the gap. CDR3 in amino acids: CASSSGGREQFF. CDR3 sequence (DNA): TGTGCCAGCAGCTCGGGGGGCCGCGAGCAGTTCTTC.

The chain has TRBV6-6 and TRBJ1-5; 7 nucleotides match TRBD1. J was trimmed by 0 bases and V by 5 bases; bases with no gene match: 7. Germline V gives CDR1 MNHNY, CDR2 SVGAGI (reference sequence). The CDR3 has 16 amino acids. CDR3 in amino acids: CASSTGTAHSNQPQHF. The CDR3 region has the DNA TGTGCCAGCAGTACCGGGACAGCGCATAGCAATCAGCCCCAGCATTTT.

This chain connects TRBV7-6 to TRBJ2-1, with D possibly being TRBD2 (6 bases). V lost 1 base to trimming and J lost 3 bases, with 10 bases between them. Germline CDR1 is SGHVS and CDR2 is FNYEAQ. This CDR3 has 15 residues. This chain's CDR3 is CASSLDGGNYNEQFF. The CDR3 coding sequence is TGTGCCAGCAGCTTAGACGGGGGAAACTACAATGAGCAGTTCTTC.

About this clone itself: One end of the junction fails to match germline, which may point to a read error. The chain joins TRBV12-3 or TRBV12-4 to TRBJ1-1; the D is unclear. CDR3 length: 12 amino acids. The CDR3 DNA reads TGTGCCAGCAGCTTAGGGCGGACTGAAGCTTTCTTT. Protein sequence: CASSLGRTEAFF.

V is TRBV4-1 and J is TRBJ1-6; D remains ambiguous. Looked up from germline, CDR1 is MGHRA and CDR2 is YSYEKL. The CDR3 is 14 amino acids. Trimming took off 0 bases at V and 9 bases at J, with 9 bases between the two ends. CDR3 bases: TGCGCCAGCAGCCAAGAGCTGAGAGGTTCACCCCTCCACTTT. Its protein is CASSQELRGSPLHF.

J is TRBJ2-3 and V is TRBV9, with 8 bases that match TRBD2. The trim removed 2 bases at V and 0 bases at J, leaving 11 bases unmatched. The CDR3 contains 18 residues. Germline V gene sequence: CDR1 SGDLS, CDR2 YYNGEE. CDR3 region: CASSVGSGKAKSTDTQYF. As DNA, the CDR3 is TGTGCCAGCAGCGTCGGTAGCGGGAAGGCCAAGAGCACAGATACGCAGTATTTT.

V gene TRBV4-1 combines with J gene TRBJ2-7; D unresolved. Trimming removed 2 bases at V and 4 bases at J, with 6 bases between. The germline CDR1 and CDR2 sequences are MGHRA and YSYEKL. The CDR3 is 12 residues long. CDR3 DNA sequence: TGCGCCAGCAGCCAATCAAATTACGAGCAGTACTTC. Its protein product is CASSQSNYEQYF.

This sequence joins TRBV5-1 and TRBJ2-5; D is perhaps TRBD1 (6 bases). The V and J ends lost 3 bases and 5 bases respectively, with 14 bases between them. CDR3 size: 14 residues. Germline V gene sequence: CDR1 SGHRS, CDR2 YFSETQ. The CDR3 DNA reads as TGCGCCAGCAGCTCGCGCACAGGGTACGAGACCCAGTACTTC. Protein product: CASSSRTGYETQYF.

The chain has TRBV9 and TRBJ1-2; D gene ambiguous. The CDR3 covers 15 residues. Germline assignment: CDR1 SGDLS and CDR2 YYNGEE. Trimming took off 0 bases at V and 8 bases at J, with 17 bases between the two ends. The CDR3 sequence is CASSVDPDRSGGYTF. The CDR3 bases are TGTGCCAGCAGCGTAGACCCCGATCGTTCGGGGGGCTACACCTTC.

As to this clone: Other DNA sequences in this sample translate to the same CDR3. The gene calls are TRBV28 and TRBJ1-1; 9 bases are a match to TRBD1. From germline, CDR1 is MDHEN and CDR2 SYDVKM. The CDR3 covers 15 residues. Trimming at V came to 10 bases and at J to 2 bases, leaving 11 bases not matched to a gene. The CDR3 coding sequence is TGTGCCACCAGGGACAGGGCAGGAGGTAACACTGAAGCTTTCTTT. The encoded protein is CATRDRAGGNTEAFF.

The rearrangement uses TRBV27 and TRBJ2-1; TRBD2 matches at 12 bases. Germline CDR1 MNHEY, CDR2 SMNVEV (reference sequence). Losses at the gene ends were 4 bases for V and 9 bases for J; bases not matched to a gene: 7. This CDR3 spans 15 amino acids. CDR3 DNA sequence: TGTGCCAGCAGTTCCCGGACTAGCGGGACGGGTGAGCAGTTCTTC. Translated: CASSSRTSGTGEQFF.

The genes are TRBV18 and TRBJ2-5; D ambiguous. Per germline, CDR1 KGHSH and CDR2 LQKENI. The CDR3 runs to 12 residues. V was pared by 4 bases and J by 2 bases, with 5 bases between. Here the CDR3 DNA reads TGTGCCAGCTCACTAACACAAGAGACCCAGTACTTC. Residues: CASSLTQETQYF.

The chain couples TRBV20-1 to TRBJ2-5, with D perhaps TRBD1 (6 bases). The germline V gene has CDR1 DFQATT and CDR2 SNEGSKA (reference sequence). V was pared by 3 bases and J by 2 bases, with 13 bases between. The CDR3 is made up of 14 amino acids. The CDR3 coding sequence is TGCAGTGCTAGTTCGGACAGAAGTCAAGAGACCCAGTACTTC. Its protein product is CSASSDRSQETQYF.